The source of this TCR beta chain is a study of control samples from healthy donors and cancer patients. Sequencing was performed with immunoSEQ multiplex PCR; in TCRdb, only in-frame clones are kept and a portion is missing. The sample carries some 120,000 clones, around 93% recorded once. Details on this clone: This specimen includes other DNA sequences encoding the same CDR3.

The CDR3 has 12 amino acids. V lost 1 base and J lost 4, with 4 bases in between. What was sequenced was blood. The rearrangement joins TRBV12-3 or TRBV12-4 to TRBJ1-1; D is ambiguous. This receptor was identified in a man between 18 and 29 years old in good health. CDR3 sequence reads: CASSLGSTEAFF. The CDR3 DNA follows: TGTGCCAGCAGTTTAGGGAGCACTGAAGCTTTCTTT.